The present T cell receptor (beta chain) was sequenced within a study of T cell repertoires in cytomegalovirus infection (dated by TCRdb to the late 2010s). Notes on the research overall: Peptide stimulations targeted recently identified HLA-C-restricted CMV epitopes, whose presentation resists viral immunomodulation, together with well-studied HLA-B-restricted epitopes. Donor HLA type was relevant to the analysis, as public TCR beta signatures indicated carriage of CMV infection together with the matching HLA type.

Sequencing was carried out with an Illumina HiSeq 1500. TCRdb reanalyzed the raw reads on its own, using fastp at Q25 for trimming and MiXCR for clone calling, and kept in-frame beta chains. One record per CDR3 amino acid sequence lists the most common genes and DNA. The sample contains just under 500,000 distinct CDR3 sequences, 30% to 40% of them found a single time. The ten largest clonotypes hold 15% to 20% of the sample. On the study overall, not on this receptor specifically: In both this cohort and an independent cohort of 352 donors, the cumulative frequency of public TCR beta family members distinguished carriers of CMV infection plus the relevant HLA type. The ex vivo response was dominated by HLA-C-restricted CMV-specific TCR beta clonotypes, and the single most frequent clonotype in two of eight donors was supplied by these HLA-C-restricted clonotypes.

The treatment or condition label on this specimen signifies: in vitro stimulation with specific CMV peptide epitopes to enrich CMV-specific T cells. This clonotype was detected a few times. This receptor's antigen is unknown. Base qualities were left out, and no much larger clone turns up one base away. From cysteine to phenylalanine, the CDR3 is 15 amino acids long. Here the CDR3 DNA is all that survives: 45 bases in frame from base 1. V was cut back by 2 bases and J by 4 bases, leaving a gap of 14 bases between them. CDR1 is given as SGHAT and CDR2 as FQNNGV, both from the germline V gene. The source of this sequence is a human donor in good health (CMV status not recorded). Some clones in this sample may be carry-over from other donors' samples. The material was cultured PBMCs, obtained from culture after CMV antigen stimulation. The sequence links TRBV11-2 to TRBJ1-2; the D gene cannot be resolved reliably. The DNA is as follows: TGTGCCAGCAGCTTAACAGACCATCTCGGCTATGGCTACACCTTC. It translates to CASSLTDHLGYGYTF. Joined to the reference TRBV11-2 and TRBJ1-2 proteins, this CDR3 gives the full variable domain: EAGVAQSPRYKIIEKRQSVAFWCNPISGHATLYWYQQILGQGPKLLIQFQNNGVVDDSQLPKDRFSAERLKGVDSTLKIQPAKLEDSAVYLCASSLTDHLGYGYTFGSGTRLTVV.